This TCR beta chain was identified during a study of blood T cells in healthy people across ages. Whole-study results and caveats: Among T cells, TCR beta diversity per million cells dropped roughly linearly as age rose. PBMCs were not sorted, which prevented a conclusive comparison of naive versus antigen-experienced cells.

Then a second PCR, running about 6 to 12 cycles, was carried out with a sample-barcoded 5' primer and a J-beta primer mix. TCRdb reprocessed the 5' RACE reads via MiXCR and lists one record per CDR3 protein. The table lists under 1,000,000 distinct CDR3 sequences, about 45% of them singletons. To note about this clonotype: Its antigen is not known.

PBMCs were isolated at a quantity of at least 6 million per sample. RNA extraction gave at least 5 micrograms of total RNA per sample. The CDR3 loop spans 14 amino acids. J was trimmed by 4 bases and V by 8 bases; bases with no gene match: 10. CDR1 is SQVTM and CDR2 is ANQGSEA in the germline V gene. V usage is TRBV29-1 and J usage is TRBJ2-3; 9 positions match TRBD1. The sequenced sample consisted of blood. The TCR originated in a man older than 75 in good health. As DNA, the CDR3 is TGCAGCCTAGCCCCGGGACAGGGTGCAGATACGCAGTATTTT. Amino acids: CSLAPGQGADTQYF.